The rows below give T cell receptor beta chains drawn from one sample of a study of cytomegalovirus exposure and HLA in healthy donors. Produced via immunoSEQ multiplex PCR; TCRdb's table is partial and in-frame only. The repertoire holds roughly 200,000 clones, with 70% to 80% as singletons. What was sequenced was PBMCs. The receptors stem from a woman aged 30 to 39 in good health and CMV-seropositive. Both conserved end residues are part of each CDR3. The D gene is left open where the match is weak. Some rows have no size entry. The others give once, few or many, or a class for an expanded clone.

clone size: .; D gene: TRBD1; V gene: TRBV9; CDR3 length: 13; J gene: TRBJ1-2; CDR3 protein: CASSVGTGYGYTF; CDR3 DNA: TGTGCCAGCAGCGTAGGGACAGGATATGGCTACACCTTC
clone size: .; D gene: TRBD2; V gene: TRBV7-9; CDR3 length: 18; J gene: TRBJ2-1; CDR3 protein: CASGYVAGGPLGHNEQFF; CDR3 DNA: TGTGCCAGCGGTTACGTAGCGGGAGGGCCCCTGGGGCACAATGAGCAGTTCTTC
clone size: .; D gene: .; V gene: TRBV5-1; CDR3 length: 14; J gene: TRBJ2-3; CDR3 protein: CASSTARGTDTQYF; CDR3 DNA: TGCGCCAGCAGCACGGCTAGGGGAACAGATACGCAGTATTTT
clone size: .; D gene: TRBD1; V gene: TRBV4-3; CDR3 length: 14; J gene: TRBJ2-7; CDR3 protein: CASSQDRGSYEQYF; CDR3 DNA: TGCGCCAGCAGCCAGGACAGGGGCTCCTACGAGCAGTACTTC
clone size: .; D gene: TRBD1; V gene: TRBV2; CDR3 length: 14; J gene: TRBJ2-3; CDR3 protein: CASRVQGESDTQYF; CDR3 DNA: TGTGCCAGCAGGGTACAGGGGGAATCCGATACGCAGTATTTT
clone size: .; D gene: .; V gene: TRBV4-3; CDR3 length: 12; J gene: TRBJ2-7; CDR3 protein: CASSQDQGEQYF; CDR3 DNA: TGCGCCAGCAGCCAGGATCAGGGAGAGCAGTACTTC
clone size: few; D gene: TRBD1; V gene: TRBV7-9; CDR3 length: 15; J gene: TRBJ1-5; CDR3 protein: CASSSTGGMDQPQHF; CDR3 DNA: TGTGCCAGCAGCTCGACAGGGGGCATGGATCAGCCCCAGCATTTT
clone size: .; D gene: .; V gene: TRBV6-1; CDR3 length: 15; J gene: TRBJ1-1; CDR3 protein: CASSESLSGNTEAFF; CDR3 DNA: TGTGCCAGCAGTGAATCGTTGTCGGGGAACACTGAAGCTTTCTTT
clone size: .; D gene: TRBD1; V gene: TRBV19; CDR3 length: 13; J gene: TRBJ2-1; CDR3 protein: CASSNDRVGEQFF; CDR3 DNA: TGTGCCAGTAGTAACGACAGGGTTGGTGAGCAGTTCTTC
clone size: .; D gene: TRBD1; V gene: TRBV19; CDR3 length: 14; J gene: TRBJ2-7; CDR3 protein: CASSIGDRGGEQYF; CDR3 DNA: TGTGCCAGTAGTATTGGAGACAGGGGTGGCGAGCAGTACTTC
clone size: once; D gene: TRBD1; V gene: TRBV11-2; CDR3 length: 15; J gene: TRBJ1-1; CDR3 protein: CASSRGDRGYTEAFF; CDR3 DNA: TGTGCCAGCAGCCGCGGGGACAGGGGGTACACTGAAGCTTTCTTT
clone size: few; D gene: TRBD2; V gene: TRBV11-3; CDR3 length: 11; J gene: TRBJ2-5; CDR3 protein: CASSSSSGEYF; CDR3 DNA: TGTGCCAGCAGCTCTTCTAGCGGAGAGTACTTC
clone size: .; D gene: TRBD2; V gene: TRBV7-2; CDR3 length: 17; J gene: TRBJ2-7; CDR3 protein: CASSLTSGRAGAYEQYF; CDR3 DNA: TGTGCCAGCAGCTTGACTAGCGGGAGGGCCGGGGCCTACGAGCAGTACTTC
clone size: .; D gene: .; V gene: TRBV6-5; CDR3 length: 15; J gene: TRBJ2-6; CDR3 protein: CASSAYSSGANVLTF; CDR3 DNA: TGTGCCAGCAGCGCGTACTCCTCTGGGGCCAACGTCCTGACTTTC
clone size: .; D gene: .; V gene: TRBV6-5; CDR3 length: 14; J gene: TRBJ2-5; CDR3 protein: CASSRIRGGETQYF; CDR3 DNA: TGTGCCAGCAGTAGGATCAGGGGTGGGGAGACCCAGTACTTC
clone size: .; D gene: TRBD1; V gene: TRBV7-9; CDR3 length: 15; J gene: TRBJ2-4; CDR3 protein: CASRPDREDKNIQYF; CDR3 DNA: TGTGCCAGCAGACCAGACAGGGAAGACAAAAACATTCAGTACTTC
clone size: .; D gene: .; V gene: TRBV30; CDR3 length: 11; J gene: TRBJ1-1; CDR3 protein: CAWSVGGAAFF; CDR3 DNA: TGTGCCTGGAGTGTAGGAGGGGCAGCTTTCTTT
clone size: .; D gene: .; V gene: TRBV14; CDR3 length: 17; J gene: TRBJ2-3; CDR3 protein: CASSQGGGGFRTDTQYF; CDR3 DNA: TGTGCCAGCAGCCAAGGAGGTGGGGGGTTCCGCACAGATACGCAGTATTTT
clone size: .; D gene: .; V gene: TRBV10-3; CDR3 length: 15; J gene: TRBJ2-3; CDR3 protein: CAISAQIGGSDTQYF; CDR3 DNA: TGTGCCATCAGTGCCCAGATTGGCGGGTCAGATACGCAGTATTTT
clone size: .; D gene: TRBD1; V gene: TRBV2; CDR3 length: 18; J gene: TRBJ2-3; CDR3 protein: CASRRPRDRGHSTDTQYF; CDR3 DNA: TGTGCCAGCAGACGCCCCCGGGACAGGGGGCATAGCACAGATACGCAGTATTTT
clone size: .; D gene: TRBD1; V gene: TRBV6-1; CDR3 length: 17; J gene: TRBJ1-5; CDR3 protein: CASSDVVSGTGNQPQHF; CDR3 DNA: TGTGCCAGCAGTGATGTCGTGTCTGGGACAGGGAATCAGCCCCAGCATTTT
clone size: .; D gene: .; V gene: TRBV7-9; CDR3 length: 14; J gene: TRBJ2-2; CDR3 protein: CASSLAMGPGELFF; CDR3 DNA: TGTGCCAGCAGCTTAGCAATGGGCCCCGGGGAGCTGTTTTTT
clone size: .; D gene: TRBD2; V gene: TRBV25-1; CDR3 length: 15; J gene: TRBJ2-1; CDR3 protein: CASSALSGSSYEQFF; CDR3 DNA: TGTGCCAGCAGTGCCCTCAGCGGGAGTAGCTATGAGCAGTTCTTC
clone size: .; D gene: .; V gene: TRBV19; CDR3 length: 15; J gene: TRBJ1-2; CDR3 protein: CASSAPGVANYGYTF; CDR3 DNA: TGTGCCAGTAGTGCTCCAGGGGTTGCCAACTATGGCTACACCTTC
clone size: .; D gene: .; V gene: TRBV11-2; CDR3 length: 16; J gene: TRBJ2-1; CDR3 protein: CASSLVRGTTYNEQFF; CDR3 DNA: TGTGCCAGCAGCTTAGTAAGGGGTACCACCTACAATGAGCAGTTCTTC
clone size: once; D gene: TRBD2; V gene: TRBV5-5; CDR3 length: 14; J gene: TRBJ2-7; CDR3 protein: CASSLWAGVSEQYF; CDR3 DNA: TGTGCCAGCAGCCTGTGGGCGGGAGTAAGCGAGCAGTACTTC
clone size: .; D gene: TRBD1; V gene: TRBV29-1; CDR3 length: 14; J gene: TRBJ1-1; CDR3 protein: CSASTGIMNTEAFF; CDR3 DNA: TGCAGCGCCTCGACAGGGATCATGAACACTGAAGCTTTCTTT
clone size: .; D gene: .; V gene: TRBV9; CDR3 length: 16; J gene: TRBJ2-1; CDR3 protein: CASSATARGDYNEQFF; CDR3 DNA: TGTGCCAGCAGCGCGACCGCTCGCGGGGACTACAATGAGCAGTTCTTC
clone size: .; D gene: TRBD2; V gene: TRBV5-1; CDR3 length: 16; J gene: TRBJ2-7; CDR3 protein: CASSLAGGAGFGEQYF; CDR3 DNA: TGCGCCAGCAGCTTGGCGGGGGGAGCCGGGTTCGGGGAGCAGTACTTC
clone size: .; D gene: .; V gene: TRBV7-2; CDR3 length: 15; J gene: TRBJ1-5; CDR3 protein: CASSLVAGAHQPQHF; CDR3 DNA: TGTGCCAGCAGCTTAGTTGCAGGGGCCCATCAGCCCCAGCATTTT
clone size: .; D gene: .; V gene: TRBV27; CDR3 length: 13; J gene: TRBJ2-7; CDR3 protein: CASSLAGNYEQYF; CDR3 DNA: TGTGCCAGCAGTCTGGCAGGGAACTACGAGCAGTACTTC
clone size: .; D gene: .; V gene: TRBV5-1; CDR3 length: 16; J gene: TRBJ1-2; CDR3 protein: CASSLLSGGARDGYTF; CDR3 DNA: TGCGCCAGCAGCTTGCTTAGCGGGGGGGCGCGAGATGGCTACACCTTC
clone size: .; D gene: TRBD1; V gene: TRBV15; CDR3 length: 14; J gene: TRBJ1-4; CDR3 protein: CATTPGGTNEKLFF; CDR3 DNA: TGTGCCACTACACCAGGGGGAACTAATGAAAAACTGTTTTTT
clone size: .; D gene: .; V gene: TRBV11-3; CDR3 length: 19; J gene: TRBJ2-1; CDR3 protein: CASSLGGTLDVNRYNEQFF; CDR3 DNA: TGTGCCAGCAGCTTAGGAGGGACTTTAGACGTTAATCGGTACAATGAGCAGTTCTTC
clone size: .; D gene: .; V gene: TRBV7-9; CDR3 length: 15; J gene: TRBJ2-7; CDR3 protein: CASSLGGVLTYEQYF; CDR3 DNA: TGTGCCAGCAGCTTAGGAGGCGTACTAACCTACGAGCAGTACTTC
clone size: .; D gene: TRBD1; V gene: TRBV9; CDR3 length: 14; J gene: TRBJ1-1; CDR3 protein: CASSPRQGSVEAFF; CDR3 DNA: TGTGCCAGCAGCCCTCGACAGGGTAGCGTTGAAGCTTTCTTT
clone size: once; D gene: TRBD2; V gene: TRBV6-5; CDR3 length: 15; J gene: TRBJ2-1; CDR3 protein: CASSPSGGSYNEQFF; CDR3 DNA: TGTGCCAGCAGTCCAAGCGGGGGCTCCTACAATGAGCAGTTCTTC
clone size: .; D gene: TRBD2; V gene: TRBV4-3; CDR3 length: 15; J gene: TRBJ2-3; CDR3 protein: CASSQGGGGPDTQYF; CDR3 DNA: TGCGCCAGCAGCCAAGGTGGCGGGGGTCCCGATACGCAGTATTTT
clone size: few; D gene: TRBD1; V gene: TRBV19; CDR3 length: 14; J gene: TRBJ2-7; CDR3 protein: CASSIGRGLYEQYF; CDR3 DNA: TGTGCCAGTAGTATTGGCAGGGGGCTTTACGAGCAGTACTTC
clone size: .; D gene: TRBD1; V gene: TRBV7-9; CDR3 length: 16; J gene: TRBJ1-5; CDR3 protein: CASSSTGGLGNQPQHF; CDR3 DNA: TGTGCCAGCAGCTCCACAGGGGGTCTTGGCAATCAGCCCCAGCATTTT
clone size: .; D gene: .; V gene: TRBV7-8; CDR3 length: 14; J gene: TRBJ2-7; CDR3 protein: CASSLVAGTYEQYF; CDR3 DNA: TGTGCCAGCAGCTTAGTTGCAGGGACCTACGAGCAGTACTTC
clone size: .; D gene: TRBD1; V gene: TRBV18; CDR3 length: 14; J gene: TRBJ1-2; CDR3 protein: CASSPGQGNYGYTF; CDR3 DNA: TGTGCCAGCTCACCGGGACAGGGGAACTATGGCTACACCTTC
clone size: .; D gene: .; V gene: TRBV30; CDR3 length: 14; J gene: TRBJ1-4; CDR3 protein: CAWSRGGGSEKLFF; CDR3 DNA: TGTGCCTGGAGTAGGGGCGGGGGGTCTGAAAAACTGTTTTTT
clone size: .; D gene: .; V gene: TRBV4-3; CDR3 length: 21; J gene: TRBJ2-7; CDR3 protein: CASSQGIHSDRADRGATEQYF; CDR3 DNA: TGCGCCAGCAGCCAGGGGATCCATTCGGACAGGGCGGATCGGGGGGCCACCGAGCAGTACTTC
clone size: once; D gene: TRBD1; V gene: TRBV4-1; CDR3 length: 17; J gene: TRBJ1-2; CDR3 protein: CASSLGQALRANYGYTF; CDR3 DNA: TGCGCCAGCAGCCTCGGACAGGCTTTAAGAGCTAACTATGGCTACACCTTC
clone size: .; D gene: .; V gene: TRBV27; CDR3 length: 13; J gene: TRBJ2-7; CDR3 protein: CASSQGGLYEQYF; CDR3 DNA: TGTGCCAGCTCACAGGGGGGGCTCTACGAGCAGTACTTC
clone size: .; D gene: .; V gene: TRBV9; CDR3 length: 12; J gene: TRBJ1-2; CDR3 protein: CASSVGREGYTF; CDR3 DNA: TGTGCCAGCAGCGTAGGTCGTGAGGGCTACACCTTC
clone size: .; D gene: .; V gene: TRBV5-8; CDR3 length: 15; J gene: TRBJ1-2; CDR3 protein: CASSIVTETNYGYTF; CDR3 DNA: TGTGCCAGCAGCATAGTGACAGAGACTAACTATGGCTACACCTTC
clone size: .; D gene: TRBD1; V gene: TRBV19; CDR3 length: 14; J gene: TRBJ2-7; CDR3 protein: CASSIAKGAYEQYF; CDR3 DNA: TGTGCCAGTAGTATCGCAAAGGGGGCTTACGAGCAGTACTTC
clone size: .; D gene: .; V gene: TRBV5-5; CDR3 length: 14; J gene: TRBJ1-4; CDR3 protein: CASSDTTALEKLFF; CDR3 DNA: TGTGCCAGCAGCGATACTACGGCTCTAGAAAAACTGTTTTTT
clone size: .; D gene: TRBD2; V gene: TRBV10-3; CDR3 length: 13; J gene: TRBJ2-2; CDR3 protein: CATQTSGTGELFF; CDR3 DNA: TGTGCCACCCAGACTAGCGGCACCGGGGAGCTGTTTTTT
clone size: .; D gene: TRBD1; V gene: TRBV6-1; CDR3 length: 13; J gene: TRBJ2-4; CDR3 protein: CASSVDRGDIQYF; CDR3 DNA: TGTGCCAGCAGTGTGGACAGGGGGGACATTCAGTACTTC
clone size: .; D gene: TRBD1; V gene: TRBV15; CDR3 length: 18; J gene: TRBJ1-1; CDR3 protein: CATSRFSRGMPDRAEAFF; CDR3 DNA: TGTGCCACCAGCAGGTTTTCCAGGGGGATGCCGGATCGCGCTGAAGCTTTCTTT
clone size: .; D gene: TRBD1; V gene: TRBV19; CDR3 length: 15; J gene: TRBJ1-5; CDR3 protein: CASSQDRAGNQPQHF; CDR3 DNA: TGTGCCAGTAGTCAAGACAGGGCTGGCAATCAGCCCCAGCATTTT
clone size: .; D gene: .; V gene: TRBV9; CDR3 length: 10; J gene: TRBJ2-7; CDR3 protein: CASSVGVQYF; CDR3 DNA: TGTGCCAGCAGCGTAGGAGTGCAGTACTTC
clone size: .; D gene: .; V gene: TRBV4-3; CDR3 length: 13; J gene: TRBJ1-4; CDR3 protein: CASSQVQNEKLFF; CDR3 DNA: TGCGCCAGCAGCCAAGTTCAGAATGAAAAACTGTTTTTT
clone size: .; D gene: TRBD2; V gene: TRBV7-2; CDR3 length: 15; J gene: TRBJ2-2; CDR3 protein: CASSSAGGPTGELFF; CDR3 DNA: TGTGCCAGCAGCTCCGCGGGGGGGCCAACCGGGGAGCTGTTTTTT
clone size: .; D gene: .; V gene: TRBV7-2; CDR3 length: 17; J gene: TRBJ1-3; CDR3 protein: CASSLGWAGFSGNTIYF; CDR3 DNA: TGTGCCAGCAGCTTAGGCTGGGCGGGGTTCTCTGGAAACACCATATATTTT